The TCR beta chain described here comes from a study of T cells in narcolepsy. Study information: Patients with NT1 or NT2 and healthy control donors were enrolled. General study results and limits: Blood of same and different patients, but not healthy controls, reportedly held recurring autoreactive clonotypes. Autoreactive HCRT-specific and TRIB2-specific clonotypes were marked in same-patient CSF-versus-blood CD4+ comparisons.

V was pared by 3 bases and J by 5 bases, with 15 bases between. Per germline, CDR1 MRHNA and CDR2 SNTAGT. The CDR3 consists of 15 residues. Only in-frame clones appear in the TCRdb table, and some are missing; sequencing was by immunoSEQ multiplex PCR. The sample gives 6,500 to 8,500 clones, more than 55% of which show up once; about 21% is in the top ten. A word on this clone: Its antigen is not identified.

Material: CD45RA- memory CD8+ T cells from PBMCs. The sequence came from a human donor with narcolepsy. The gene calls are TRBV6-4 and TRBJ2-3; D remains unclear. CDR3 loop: CASSEGVGGGDTQYF. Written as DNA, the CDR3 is TGTGCCAGCAGTGAGGGCGTCGGTGGTGGAGATACGCAGTATTTT.